Given below is one TCR beta chain in context. Recovery meant two consecutive negative NP/OP PCR tests, professional clearance, or resolved symptoms. These data originate in a study of blood T cell repertoires in COVID-19. The ends lost 6 bases at V and 10 bases at J; junction bases unmatched: 4. CDR1 is LGHDT and CDR2 is YNNKEL in the germline V gene (reference sequence). There are 13 residues in the CDR3. Here immunoSEQ multiplex PCR was the method, and the copy in TCRdb shows in-frame clones only, minus some. The data show about 200,000 clones, 70% to 85% seen once. This sequence was found in a man aged 35-49 years who had recovered from COVID-19. Specimen: PBMCs or T cells enriched from blood (not recorded which). The V gene is TRBV3-1 (or the pseudogene TRBV3-2), the J gene TRBJ1-6, with TRBD1 matching over 9 bases. The CDR3 sequence is CASRETGGSPLHF. The CDR3 DNA reads TGTGCCAGCAGAGAGACAGGGGGATCACCCCTCCACTTT.